The source of this T cell receptor beta chain is a study of a mutant IDH1 vaccine in newly diagnosed glioma. Using immunoSEQ multiplex PCR, the repertoire was profiled, and TCRdb retains in-frame clones only, with some absent. This sample has roughly 34,000 clones; over 60% occur once, and the top ten carry about 9.4%. This CDR3 comprises 13 residues. Trimming took 3 bases from V and 10 from J, leaving 13 bases between them. Germline assignment: CDR1 PRHDT and CDR2 FYEKMQ (reference sequence). Time point denoted: baseline, week 1 (first vaccination visit). As for treatment: pre-vaccination baseline after standard-of-care therapy.

The TCR sequence derives from a man over 45 with glioma. Some clones in this sample may be carry-over from other donors' samples. Material: peripheral blood mononuclear cells (PBMCs), obtained from a glioma patient treated with radiotherapy, temozolomide or both. V gene TRBV13 combines with J gene TRBJ2-1; possibly TRBD1 or TRBD2 for D (5 bases each). Written as DNA, the CDR3 is TGTGCCAGCAGCTTCGGGACCCTGGCCGAGCAGTTCTTC. Amino acids: CASSFGTLAEQFF.